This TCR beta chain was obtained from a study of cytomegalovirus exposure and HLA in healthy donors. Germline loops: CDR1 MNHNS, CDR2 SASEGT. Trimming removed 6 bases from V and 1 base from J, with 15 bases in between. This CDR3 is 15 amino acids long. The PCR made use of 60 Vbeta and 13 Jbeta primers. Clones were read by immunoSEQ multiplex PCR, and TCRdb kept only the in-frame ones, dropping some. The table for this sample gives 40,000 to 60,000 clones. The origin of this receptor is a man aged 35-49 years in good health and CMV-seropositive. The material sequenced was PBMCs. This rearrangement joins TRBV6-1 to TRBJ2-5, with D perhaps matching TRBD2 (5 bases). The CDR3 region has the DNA TGTGCCAGCAGGTCTACTAGAAACGGCCAAGAGACCCAGTACTTC. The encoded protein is CASRSTRNGQETQYF.